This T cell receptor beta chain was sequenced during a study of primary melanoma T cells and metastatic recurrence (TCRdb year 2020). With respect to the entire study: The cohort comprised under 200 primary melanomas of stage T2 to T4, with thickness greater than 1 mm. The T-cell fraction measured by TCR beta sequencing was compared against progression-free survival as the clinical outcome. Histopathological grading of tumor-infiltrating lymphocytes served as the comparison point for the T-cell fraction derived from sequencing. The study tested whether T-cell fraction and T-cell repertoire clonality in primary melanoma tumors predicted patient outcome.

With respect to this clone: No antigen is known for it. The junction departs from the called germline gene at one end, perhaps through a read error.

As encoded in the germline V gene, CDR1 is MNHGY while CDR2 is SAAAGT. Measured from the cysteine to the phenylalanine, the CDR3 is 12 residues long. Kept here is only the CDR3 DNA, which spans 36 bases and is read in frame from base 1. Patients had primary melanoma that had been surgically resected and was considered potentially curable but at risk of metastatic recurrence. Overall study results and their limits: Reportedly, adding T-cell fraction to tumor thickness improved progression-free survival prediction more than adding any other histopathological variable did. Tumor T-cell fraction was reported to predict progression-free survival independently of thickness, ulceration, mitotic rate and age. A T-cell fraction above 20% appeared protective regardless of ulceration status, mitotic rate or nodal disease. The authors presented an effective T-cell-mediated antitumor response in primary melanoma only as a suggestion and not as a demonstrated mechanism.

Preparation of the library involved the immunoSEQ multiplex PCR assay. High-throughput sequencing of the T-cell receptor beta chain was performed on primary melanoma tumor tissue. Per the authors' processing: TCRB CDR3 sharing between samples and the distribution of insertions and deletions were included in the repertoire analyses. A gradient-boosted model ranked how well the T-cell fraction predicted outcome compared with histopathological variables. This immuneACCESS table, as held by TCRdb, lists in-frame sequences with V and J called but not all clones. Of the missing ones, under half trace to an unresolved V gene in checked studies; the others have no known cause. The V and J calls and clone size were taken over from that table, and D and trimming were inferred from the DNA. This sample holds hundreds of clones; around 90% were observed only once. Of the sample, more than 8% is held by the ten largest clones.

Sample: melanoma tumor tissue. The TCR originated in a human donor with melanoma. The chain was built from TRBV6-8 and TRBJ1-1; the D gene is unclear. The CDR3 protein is CAISVVKSGAFF. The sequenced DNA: TGTGCCATCAGTGTGGTGAAGTCGGGAGCTTTCTTT.